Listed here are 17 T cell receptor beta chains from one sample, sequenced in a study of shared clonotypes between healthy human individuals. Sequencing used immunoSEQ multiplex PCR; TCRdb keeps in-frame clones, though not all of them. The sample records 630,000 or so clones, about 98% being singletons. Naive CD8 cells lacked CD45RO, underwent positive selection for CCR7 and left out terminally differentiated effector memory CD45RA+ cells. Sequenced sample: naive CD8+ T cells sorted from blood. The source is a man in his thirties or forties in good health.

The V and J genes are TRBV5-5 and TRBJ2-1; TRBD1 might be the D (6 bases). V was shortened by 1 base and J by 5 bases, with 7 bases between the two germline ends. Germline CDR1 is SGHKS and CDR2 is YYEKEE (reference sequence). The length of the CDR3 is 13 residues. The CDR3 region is CASSLRGNNEQFF. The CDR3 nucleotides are TGTGCCAGCAGCTTGAGGGGGAACAATGAGCAGTTCTTC.

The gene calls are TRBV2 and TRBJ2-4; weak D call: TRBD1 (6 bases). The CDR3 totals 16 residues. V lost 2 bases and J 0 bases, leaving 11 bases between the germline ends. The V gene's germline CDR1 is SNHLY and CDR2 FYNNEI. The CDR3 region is CASSELGQIAKNIQYF. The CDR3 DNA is TGTGCCAGCAGTGAACTTGGACAGATAGCCAAAAACATTCAGTACTTC.

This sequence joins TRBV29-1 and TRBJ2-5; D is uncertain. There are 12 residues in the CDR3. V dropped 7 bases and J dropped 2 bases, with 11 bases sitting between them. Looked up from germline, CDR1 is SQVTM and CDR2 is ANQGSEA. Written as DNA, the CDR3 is TGCAGCGCCCTCGGCAGTCAAGAGACCCAGTACTTC. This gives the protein CSALGSQETQYF.

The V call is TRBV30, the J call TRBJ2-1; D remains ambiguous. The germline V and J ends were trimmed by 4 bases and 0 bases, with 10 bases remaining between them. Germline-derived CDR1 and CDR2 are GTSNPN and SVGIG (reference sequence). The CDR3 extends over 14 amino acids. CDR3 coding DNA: TGTGCCTGGATAGGTCCGCCCTCCTACAATGAGCAGTTCTTC. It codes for CAWIGPPSYNEQFF.

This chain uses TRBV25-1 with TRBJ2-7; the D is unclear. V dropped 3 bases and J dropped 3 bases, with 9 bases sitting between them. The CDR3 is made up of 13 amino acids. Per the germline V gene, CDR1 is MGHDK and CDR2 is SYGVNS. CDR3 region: CASSDYESYEQYF. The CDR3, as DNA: TGTGCCAGCAGTGACTACGAAAGCTACGAGCAGTACTTC.

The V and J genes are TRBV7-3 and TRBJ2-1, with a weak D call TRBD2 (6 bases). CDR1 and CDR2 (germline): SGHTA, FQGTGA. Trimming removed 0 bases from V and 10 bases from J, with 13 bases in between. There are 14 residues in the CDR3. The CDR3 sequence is CASSLTGGLAEQFF. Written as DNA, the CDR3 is TGTGCCAGCAGCTTAACGGGTGGGCTAGCGGAGCAGTTCTTC.

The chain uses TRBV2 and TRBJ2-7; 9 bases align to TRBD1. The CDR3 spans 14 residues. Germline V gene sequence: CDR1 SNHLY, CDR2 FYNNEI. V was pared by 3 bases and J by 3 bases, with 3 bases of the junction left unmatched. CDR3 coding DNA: TGTGCCAGCAGTGAGGGACAGGGAATCTACGAGCAGTACTTC. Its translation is CASSEGQGIYEQYF. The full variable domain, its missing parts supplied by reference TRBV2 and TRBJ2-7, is EPEVTQTPSHQVTQMGQEVILRCVPISNHLYFYWYRQILGQKVEFLVSFYNNEISEKSEIFDDQFSVERPDGSNFTLKIRSTKLEDSAMYFCASSEGQGIYEQYFGPGTRLTVT.

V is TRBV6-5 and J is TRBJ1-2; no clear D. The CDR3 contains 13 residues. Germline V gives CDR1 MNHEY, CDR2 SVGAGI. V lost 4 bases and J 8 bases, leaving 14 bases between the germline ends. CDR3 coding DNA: TGTGCCAGCAGTTCCCCCCCAGATAAGGGCTACACCTTC. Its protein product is CASSSPPDKGYTF.

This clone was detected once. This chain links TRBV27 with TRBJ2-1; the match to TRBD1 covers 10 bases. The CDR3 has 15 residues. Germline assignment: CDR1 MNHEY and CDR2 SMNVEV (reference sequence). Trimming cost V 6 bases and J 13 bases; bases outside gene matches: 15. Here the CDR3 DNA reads TGTGCCAGCAGCTCTCTCCGGGACAGGGGCCCCCGTCAGTTCTTC. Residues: CASSSLRDRGPRQFF.

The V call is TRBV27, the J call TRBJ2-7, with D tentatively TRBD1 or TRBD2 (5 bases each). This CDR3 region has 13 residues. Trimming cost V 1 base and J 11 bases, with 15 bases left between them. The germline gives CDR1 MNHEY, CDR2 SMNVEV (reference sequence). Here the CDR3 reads CASSLLEEDTKYF. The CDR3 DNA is TGTGCCAGCAGTTTATTAGAGGAGGACACAAAGTACTTC.

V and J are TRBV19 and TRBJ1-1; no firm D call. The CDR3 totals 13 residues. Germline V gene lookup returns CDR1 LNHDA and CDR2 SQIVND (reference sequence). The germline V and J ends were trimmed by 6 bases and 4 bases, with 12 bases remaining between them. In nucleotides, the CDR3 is TGTGCCAGTAGCGCATTATGGGCCACTGAAGCTTTCTTT. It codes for CASSALWATEAFF.

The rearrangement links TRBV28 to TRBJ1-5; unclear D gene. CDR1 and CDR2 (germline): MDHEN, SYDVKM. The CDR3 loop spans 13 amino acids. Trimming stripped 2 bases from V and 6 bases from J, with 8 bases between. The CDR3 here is CASSLGIGQPQHF. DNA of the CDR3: TGTGCCAGCAGTTTAGGTATCGGTCAGCCCCAGCATTTT.

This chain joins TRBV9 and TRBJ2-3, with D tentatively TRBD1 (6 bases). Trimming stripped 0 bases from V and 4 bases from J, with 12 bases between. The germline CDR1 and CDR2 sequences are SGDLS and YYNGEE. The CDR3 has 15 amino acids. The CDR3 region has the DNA TGTGCCAGCAGCGTAGATGGGGGCCGTTCAGATACGCAGTATTTT. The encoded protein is CASSVDGGRSDTQYF. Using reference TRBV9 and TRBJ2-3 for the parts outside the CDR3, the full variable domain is DSGVTQTPKHLITATGQRVTLRCSPRSGDLSVYWYQQSLDQGLQFLIQYYNGEERAKGNILERFSAQQFPDLHSELNLSSLELGDSALYFCASSVDGGRSDTQYFGPGTRLTVL.

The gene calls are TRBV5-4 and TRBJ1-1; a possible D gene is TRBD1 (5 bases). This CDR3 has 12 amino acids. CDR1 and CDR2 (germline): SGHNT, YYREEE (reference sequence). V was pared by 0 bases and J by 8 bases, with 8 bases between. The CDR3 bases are TGTGCCAGCAGCTTGGATTACAGGGAAGCTTTCTTT. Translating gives CASSLDYREAFF.

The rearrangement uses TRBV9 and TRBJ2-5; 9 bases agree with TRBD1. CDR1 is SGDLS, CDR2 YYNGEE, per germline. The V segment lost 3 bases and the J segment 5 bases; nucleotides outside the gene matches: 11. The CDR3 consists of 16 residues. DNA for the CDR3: TGTGCCAGCAGCGGCAGACAGGGGGTAATCGGGGAGACCCAGTACTTC. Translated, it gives CASSGRQGVIGETQYF.

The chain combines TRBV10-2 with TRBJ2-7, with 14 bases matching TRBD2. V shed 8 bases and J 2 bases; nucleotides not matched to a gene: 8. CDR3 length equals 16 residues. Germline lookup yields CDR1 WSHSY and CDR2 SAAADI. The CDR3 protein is CASLGTSGRSAYEQYF. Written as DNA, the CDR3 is TGCGCCAGCCTAGGGACTAGCGGGAGATCGGCCTACGAGCAGTACTTC.

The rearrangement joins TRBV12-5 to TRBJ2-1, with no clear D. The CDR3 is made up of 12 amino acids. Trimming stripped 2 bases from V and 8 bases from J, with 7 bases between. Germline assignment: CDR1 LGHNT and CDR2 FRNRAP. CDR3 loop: CASGLSWDEQFF. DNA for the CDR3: TGTGCTAGTGGTTTGTCATGGGATGAGCAGTTCTTC.